Presented here are 25 T cell receptor beta chains from one specimen sequenced in a study of PD-L1 blockade in urothelial cancer. Data came from immunoSEQ multiplex PCR; TCRdb stores just in-frame clones and leaves some out. The sample yields around 100,000 clones, 85% to 95% seen once. Indicated time point: peripheral blood 6 weeks after treatment start. Sequenced material: PBMCs, taken around atezolizumab (anti-PD-L1) treatment. The receptors stem from a man aged 55 to 70 with urothelial cancer.

The chain carries TRBV10-3 and TRBJ2-3; D may be TRBD1 (6 bases). Germline CDR1 and CDR2: ENHRY and SYGVKD. The V gene lost 1 base and the J gene lost 3 bases, with 11 bases spanning the gap. The CDR3 has 15 amino acids. CDR3 sequence: CAISEFPGVTDTQYF. The CDR3 region has the DNA TGTGCCATCAGTGAGTTCCCAGGGGTGACAGATACGCAGTATTTT.

The V call is TRBV25-1, the J call TRBJ1-1; TRBD1 is a possible D gene (6 bases). The length of the CDR3 is 15 residues. V was cut by 4 bases and J by 6 bases, with 18 bases left in between. In germline, CDR1 is MGHDK, CDR2 SYGVNS. CDR3 sequence (DNA): TGTGCCAGCAGTGCGGACAGCCCCGATCCCGCTGAAGCTTTCTTT. This gives the protein CASSADSPDPAEAFF.

The gene calls are TRBV5-1 and TRBJ2-3, with D perhaps TRBD2 (7 bases). The CDR3 is made up of 16 amino acids. Germline CDR1 is SGHRS and CDR2 is YFSETQ. Trimming shortened V by 0 bases and J by 2 bases, and 13 bases separated the two germline ends. The DNA for the CDR3 is TGCGCCAGCAGCTTGGGCGGTGGGGGGGCCACAGATACGCAGTATTTT. Amino acid sequence: CASSLGGGGATDTQYF.

The CDR3 protein is CATSRDRATDTQYF. CDR3 nucleotides: TGTGCCACCAGCAGAGATAGAGCAACAGATACGCAGTATTTT. The chain links TRBV15 to TRBJ2-3; no clear D. This CDR3 comprises 14 residues. V gave up 0 bases and J gave up 3 bases, with 7 bases separating them. Germline V CDR1 and CDR2: LNHNV, YYDKDF (reference sequence). The full variable domain, rest sourced from reference TRBV15 and TRBJ2-3, is DAMVIQNPRYQVTQFGKPVTLSCSQTLNHNVMYWYQQKSSQAPKLLFHYYDKDFNNEADTPDNFQSRRPNTSFCFLDIRSPGLGDTAMYLCATSRDRATDTQYFGPGTRLTVL.

J is TRBJ2-1 and V is TRBV14; a possible D gene is TRBD1 (5 bases). The ends were cut back, 4 bases at V and 6 bases at J, with 10 bases in the middle. The CDR3 consists of 13 residues. Germline CDR1 is SGHDN and CDR2 is FVKESK. In DNA, the CDR3 is TGTGCCAGCAGCCTAGGGGAACTCAATGAGCAGTTCTTC. As protein: CASSLGELNEQFF.

J is TRBJ1-1 and V is TRBV29-1; the match to TRBD1 covers 9 bases. Trimming took 7 bases from V and 4 from J; bases not matched to a gene: 16. Germline CDR1 reads SQVTM; CDR2 reads ANQGSEA. The CDR3 covers 16 residues. CDR3 amino acids: CSARTGTGLGATEAFF. CDR3 nucleotides: TGCAGCGCGAGAACCGGGACAGGGTTAGGGGCCACTGAAGCTTTCTTT.

The count of this clone is one. The chain recombines TRBV19 with TRBJ2-7; possible D gene TRBD1, 6 bases. The V and J ends lost 3 bases and 3 bases respectively, with 15 bases between them. CDR3 length: 15 residues. From germline, CDR1 is LNHDA and CDR2 SQIVND (reference sequence). The CDR3 region has the DNA TGTGCCAGTAGTATTTTTTCCAGGGGTCGCTACGAGCAGTACTTC. Protein: CASSIFSRGRYEQYF. The full variable domain, with the rest looked up from reference TRBV19 and TRBJ2-7, is DGGITQSPKYLFRKEGQNVTLSCEQNLNHDAMYWYRQDPGQGLRLIYYSQIVNDFQKGDIAEGYSVSREKKESFPLTVTSAQKNPTAFYLCASSIFSRGRYEQYFGPGTRLTVT.

In the case of this clone: Germline is not matched at one junction end, which may reflect a read error. The rearrangement links TRBV7-7 to TRBJ2-7; 9 nucleotides line up with TRBD1. The germline V gene encodes CDR1 SSHAT and CDR2 FNYEAQ (reference sequence). The CDR3 consists of 13 residues. CDR3 residues: CASSLQTGGFLYF. CDR3 bases: TGTGCTAGCAGTCTACAGACAGGGGGATTTCTGTACTTC.

V gene TRBV28 combines with J gene TRBJ2-2; a possible D gene is TRBD2 (7 bases). Germline assignment: CDR1 MDHEN and CDR2 SYDVKM. The CDR3 is made up of 15 amino acids. V gave up 3 bases and J gave up 3 bases, with 11 bases separating them. The DNA of the CDR3 is TGTGCCAGCAGTTTGGGCGGGGGCCACACCGGGGAGCTGTTTTTT. Protein product: CASSLGGGHTGELFF.

This clone was seen only once. V and J are TRBV18 and TRBJ2-7, with a possible D match to TRBD2 (6 bases). The CDR3 is made up of 15 amino acids. Trimming stripped 3 bases from V and 7 bases from J, with 19 bases between. Per germline, CDR1 KGHSH and CDR2 LQKENI. The CDR3 loop is CASSPQAGGAREQYF. The CDR3 coding sequence is TGTGCCAGCTCACCGCAGGCAGGAGGGGCACGGGAGCAGTACTTC.

This chain connects TRBV29-1 to TRBJ2-7; a possible D gene is TRBD1 (6 bases). The CDR3 extends over 12 amino acids. The V gene lost 7 bases and the J gene lost 2 bases, with 12 bases spanning the gap. Germline loops: CDR1 SQVTM, CDR2 ANQGSEA. The CDR3 DNA reads TGCAGCGCCGCGACAGGTACCTACGAGCAGTACTTC. Encoded protein: CSAATGTYEQYF.

This chain joins TRBV27 and TRBJ2-5; 8 nucleotides line up with TRBD1. Germline loops: CDR1 MNHEY, CDR2 SMNVEV (reference sequence). The V and J ends lost 4 bases and 0 bases, in that order; junction bases with no gene match: 10. This CDR3 has 17 amino acids. CDR3 sequence (DNA): TGTGCCAGCAGTTATAGGACAGGGTTAGGGTACCAAGAGACCCAGTACTTC. This gives the protein CASSYRTGLGYQETQYF.

The chain links TRBV11-2 to TRBJ2-5; 9 positions match TRBD2. CDR3 length equals 16 residues. Germline-derived CDR1 and CDR2 are SGHAT and FQNNGV. After removal of 5 bases from V and 2 bases from J, the junction contained 9 bases not matched to a gene. CDR3: CASSPRTSVEQETQYF. The CDR3 nucleotides read TGTGCCAGCAGCCCACGGACTAGCGTGGAGCAAGAGACCCAGTACTTC.

The V and J genes are TRBV27 and TRBJ2-5; 11 bases agree with TRBD2. The CDR3 is made up of 19 amino acids. With 3 bases clipped from V and 5 bases from J, the junction kept 17 bases outside the gene matches. The V gene's germline CDR1 is MNHEY and CDR2 SMNVEV (reference sequence). CDR3 amino acids: CASSFWMLAGGPLRETQYF. The CDR3 nucleotides read TGTGCCAGCAGTTTCTGGATGTTAGCGGGAGGGCCGCTTCGGGAGACCCAGTACTTC.

The V and J genes are TRBV10-3 and TRBJ2-7, with TRBD1 identical over 9 bases. This CDR3 contains 13 residues. The germline V gene encodes CDR1 ENHRY and CDR2 SYGVKD. V was pared by 6 bases and J by 5 bases, with 5 bases of the junction left unmatched. The CDR3 loop is CAISRDREDEQYF. The CDR3 nucleotides read TGTGCCATCAGCCGGGACAGGGAGGACGAGCAGTACTTC.

The CDR3 nucleotides read TGTGCCAGCGGGCCGTCAGGGACTAGCGGGAACACCGGGGAGCTGTTTTTT. Translated: CASGPSGTSGNTGELFF. The chain uses TRBV7-2 and TRBJ2-2; 11 bases line up with TRBD2. V lost 8 bases to trimming and J lost 1 base; unmatched junction nucleotides: 9. Germline CDR1 reads SGHTA; CDR2 reads FQGNSA. The CDR3 has 17 amino acids.

The chain has TRBV18 and TRBJ2-1, with 11 bases fitting TRBD2. CDR1 is KGHSH, CDR2 LQKENI, per germline. The CDR3 loop spans 14 amino acids. V trimming: 6 bases; J trimming: 10 bases; junction bases outside the gene matches: 8. CDR3 sequence reads: CASSMTSGKGEQFF. DNA of the CDR3: TGTGCCAGCTCGATGACTAGCGGGAAGGGAGAGCAGTTCTTC.

This chain uses TRBV29-1 with TRBJ2-1, with D perhaps TRBD2 (6 bases). CDR1 is SQVTM and CDR2 is ANQGSEA in the germline V gene. This CDR3 comprises 13 residues. V was clipped by 4 bases and J by 4 bases, with 11 bases between them. The CDR3 nucleotides read TGCAGCGTTGGGGAGCGGGTGTACAATGAGCAGTTCTTC. This translates into CSVGERVYNEQFF.

The chain uses TRBV4-1 and TRBJ2-1, with D possibly matching TRBD2 (6 bases). This CDR3 has 16 residues. Trimming cost V 0 bases and J 8 bases, with 17 bases left between them. CDR1 MGHRA and CDR2 YSYEKL come from the germline V gene. The CDR3 bases are TGCGCCAGCAGCCAAGATGGGTCCGGGAGTTGGGATGAGCAGTTCTTC. Its protein product is CASSQDGSGSWDEQFF.

The J gene is TRBJ1-3, the V gene TRBV30; D is perhaps TRBD1 (6 bases). Deletions cut 6 bases from V and 4 bases from J, with 16 bases between. Germline assignment: CDR1 GTSNPN and CDR2 SVGIG (reference sequence). CDR3 size: 14 residues. CDR3 protein: CACSLGAWGNTIYF. DNA for the CDR3: TGTGCCTGCTCTCTGGGGGCTTGGGGAAACACCATATATTTT.

The V and J genes are TRBV28 and TRBJ1-2; no firm D call. CDR3 length equals 13 residues. Germline values: CDR1 MDHEN, CDR2 SYDVKM. Trimming stripped 8 bases from V and 0 bases from J, with 10 bases between. The CDR3, as DNA: TGTGCCAGCCGGGTCCCGACTAACTATGGCTACACCTTC. This translates into CASRVPTNYGYTF.

CDR3 sequence: CASSRRDRLRTQYF. The CDR3 nucleotides read TGTGCCAGCAGCCGACGGGACAGGCTAAGGACCCAGTACTTC. The chain combines TRBV13 with TRBJ2-5; 8 bases agree with TRBD1. The CDR3 totals 14 residues. CDR1 and CDR2 from the germline V gene are PRHDT and FYEKMQ (reference sequence). Unmatched junction bases numbered 9, after V lost 5 bases and J lost 7 bases.

This clone appeared a single time. This chain connects TRBV28 to TRBJ1-1; D perhaps matches TRBD1 (6 bases). V was cut by 3 bases and J by 0 bases, with 20 bases left in between. CDR1 and CDR2 (germline): MDHEN, SYDVKM. The CDR3 is 18 amino acids. The CDR3 coding sequence is TGTGCCAGCAGTTTCTTTCTCACGACAGGTCCTTTGAACACTGAAGCTTTCTTT. Its protein is CASSFFLTTGPLNTEAFF.

This clone occurred a few times. The chain has TRBV30 and TRBJ1-1; no reliable D call. The CDR3 is 13 residues long. V was clipped by 0 bases and J by 6 bases, with 11 bases between them. Germline CDR1 and CDR2: GTSNPN and SVGIG (reference sequence). The DNA of the CDR3 is TGTGCCTGGAGTGTACGCGTCTTGGCTGAAGCTTTCTTT. As protein: CAWSVRVLAEAFF.

The J gene is TRBJ1-2, the V gene TRBV19, with 10 bases fitting TRBD1. This CDR3 contains 14 residues. V lost 3 bases to trimming and J lost 4 bases; unmatched junction nucleotides: 2. Germline CDR1 reads LNHDA; CDR2 reads SQIVND (reference sequence). CDR3 DNA: TGTGCCAGTAGTATCGACAGGGGGCTCTATGGCTACACCTTC. Translated, it gives CASSIDRGLYGYTF. Full variable domain (missing parts from reference TRBV19 and TRBJ1-2): DGGITQSPKYLFRKEGQNVTLSCEQNLNHDAMYWYRQDPGQGLRLIYYSQIVNDFQKGDIAEGYSVSREKKESFPLTVTSAQKNPTAFYLCASSIDRGLYGYTFGSGTRLTVV.